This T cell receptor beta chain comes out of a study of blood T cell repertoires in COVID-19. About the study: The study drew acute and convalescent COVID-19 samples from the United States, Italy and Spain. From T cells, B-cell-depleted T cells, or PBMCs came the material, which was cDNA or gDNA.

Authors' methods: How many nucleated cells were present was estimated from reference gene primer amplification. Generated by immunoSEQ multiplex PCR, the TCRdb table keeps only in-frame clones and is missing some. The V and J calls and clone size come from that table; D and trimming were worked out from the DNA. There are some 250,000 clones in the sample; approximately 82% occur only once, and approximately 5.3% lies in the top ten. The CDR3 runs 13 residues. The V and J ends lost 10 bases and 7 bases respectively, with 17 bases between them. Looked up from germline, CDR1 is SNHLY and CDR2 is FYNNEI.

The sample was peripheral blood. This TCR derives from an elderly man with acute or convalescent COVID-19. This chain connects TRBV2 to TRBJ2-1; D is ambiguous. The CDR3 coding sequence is TGTGCCACCCGCCCCCGTCCGGGTAATGAGCAGTTCTTC. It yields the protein CATRPRPGNEQFF.